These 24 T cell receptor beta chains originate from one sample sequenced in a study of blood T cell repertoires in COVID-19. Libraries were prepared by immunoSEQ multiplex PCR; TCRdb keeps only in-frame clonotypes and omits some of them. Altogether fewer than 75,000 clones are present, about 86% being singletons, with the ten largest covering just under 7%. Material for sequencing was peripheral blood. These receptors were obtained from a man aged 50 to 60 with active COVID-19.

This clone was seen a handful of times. CDR3 DNA sequence: TGTGCCAGCAGCCAAGGACTAGCGGGCCCCTACGAGCAGTACGTC. This encodes CASSQGLAGPYEQYV. The V gene is TRBV3-1 (or the pseudogene TRBV3-2), the J gene TRBJ2-7, with 10 bases aligning to TRBD2. Trimming at V came to 1 base and at J to 2 bases, leaving 2 bases not matched to a gene. Germline V gene data show CDR1 as LGHDT and CDR2 as YNNKEL (reference sequence). CDR3 length equals 15 residues.

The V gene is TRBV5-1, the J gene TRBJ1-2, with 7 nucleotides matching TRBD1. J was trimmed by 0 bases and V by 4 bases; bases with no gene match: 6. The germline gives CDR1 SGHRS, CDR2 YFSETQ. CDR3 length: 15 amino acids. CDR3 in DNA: TGCGCCAGCAGCGGGGCGGGACAGCCTAACTATGGCTACACCTTC. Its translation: CASSGAGQPNYGYTF.

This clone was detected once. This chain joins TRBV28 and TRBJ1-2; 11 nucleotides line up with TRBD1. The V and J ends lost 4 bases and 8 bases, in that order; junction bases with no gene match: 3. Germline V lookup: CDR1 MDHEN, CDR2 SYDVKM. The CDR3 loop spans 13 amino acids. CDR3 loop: CASSSGQGDGYTF. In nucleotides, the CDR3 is TGTGCCAGCAGTTCGGGACAGGGGGACGGCTACACCTTC.

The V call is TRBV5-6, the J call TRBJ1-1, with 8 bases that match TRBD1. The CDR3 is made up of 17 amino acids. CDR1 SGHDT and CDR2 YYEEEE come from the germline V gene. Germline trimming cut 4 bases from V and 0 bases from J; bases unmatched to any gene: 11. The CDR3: CASSVTGGRLMNTEAFF. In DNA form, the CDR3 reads TGTGCCAGCAGCGTTACAGGGGGACGCCTAATGAACACTGAAGCTTTCTTT. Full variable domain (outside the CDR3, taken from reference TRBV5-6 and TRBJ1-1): DAGVTQSPTHLIKTRGQQVTLRCSPKSGHDTVSWYQQALGQGPQFIFQYYEEEERQRGNFPDRFSGHQFPNYSSELNVNALLLGDSALYLCASSVTGGRLMNTEAFFGQGTRLTVV.

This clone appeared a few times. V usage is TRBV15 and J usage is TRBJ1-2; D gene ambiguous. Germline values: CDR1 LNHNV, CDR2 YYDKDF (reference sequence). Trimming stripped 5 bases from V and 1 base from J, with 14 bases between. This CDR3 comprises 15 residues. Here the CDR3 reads CATSRVREGNYGYTF. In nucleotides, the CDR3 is TGTGCCACCAGCCGGGTCCGGGAAGGTAACTATGGCTACACCTTC.

This chain's CDR3 is CASSLAPAVGNTIYF. CDR3 nucleotide sequence: TGTGCCAGCAGCCTAGCCCCCGCGGTTGGAAACACCATATATTTT. The chain is built from TRBV5-4 and TRBJ1-3; no reliable D call. Germline CDR1 and CDR2: SGHNT and YYREEE (reference sequence). V dropped 4 bases and J dropped 3 bases, with 14 bases sitting between them. This CDR3 is built from 15 residues. Full variable domain (rest looked up from reference TRBV5-4 and TRBJ1-3): ETGVTQSPTHLIKTRGQQVTLRCSSQSGHNTVSWYQQALGQGPQFIFQYYREEENGRGNFPPRFSGLQFPNYSSELNVNALELDDSALYLCASSLAPAVGNTIYFGEGSWLTVV.

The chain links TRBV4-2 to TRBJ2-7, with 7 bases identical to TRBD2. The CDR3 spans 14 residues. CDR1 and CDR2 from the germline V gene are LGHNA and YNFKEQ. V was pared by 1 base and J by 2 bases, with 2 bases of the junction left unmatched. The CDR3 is CASSQVRGAYEQYF. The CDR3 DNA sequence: TGTGCCAGCAGCCAAGTACGGGGGGCCTACGAGCAGTACTTC.

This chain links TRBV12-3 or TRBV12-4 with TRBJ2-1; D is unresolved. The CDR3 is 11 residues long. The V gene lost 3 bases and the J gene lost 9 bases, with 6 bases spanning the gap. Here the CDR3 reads CASSFYGEQFF. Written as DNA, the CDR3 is TGTGCCAGCAGTTTCTACGGTGAGCAGTTCTTC.

CDR3 amino acids: CASSDSYGYTF. CDR3 coding DNA: TGTGCCAGCAGCGACAGCTATGGCTACACCTTC. The chain carries TRBV6-6 and TRBJ1-2; perhaps TRBD1 as D (5 bases). Trimming cost V 6 bases and J 4 bases, with 6 bases left between them. Germline V gene lookup returns CDR1 MNHNY and CDR2 SVGAGI (reference sequence). This CDR3 contains 11 residues.

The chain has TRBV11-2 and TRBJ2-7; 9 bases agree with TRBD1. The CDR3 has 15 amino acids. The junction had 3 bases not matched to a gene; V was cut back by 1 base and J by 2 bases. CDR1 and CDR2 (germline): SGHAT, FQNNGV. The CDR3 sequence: CASSLVGTGTYEQYF. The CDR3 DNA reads TGTGCCAGCAGCTTAGTGGGGACAGGGACCTACGAGCAGTACTTC. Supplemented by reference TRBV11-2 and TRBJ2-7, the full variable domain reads EAGVAQSPRYKIIEKRQSVAFWCNPISGHATLYWYQQILGQGPKLLIQFQNNGVVDDSQLPKDRFSAERLKGVDSTLKIQPAKLEDSAVYLCASSLVGTGTYEQYFGPGTRLTVT.

CDR3 protein: CASSSSGSTDTQYF. Written as DNA, the CDR3 is TGTGCCAGCAGTTCAAGCGGGAGCACAGATACGCAGTATTTT. The chain couples TRBV6-2 or TRBV6-3 to TRBJ2-3; maybe TRBD2 (6 bases). The germline V gene encodes CDR1 MNHEY and CDR2 SVGEGT. Deletions cut 4 bases from V and 0 bases from J, with 8 bases between. This CDR3 has 14 amino acids.

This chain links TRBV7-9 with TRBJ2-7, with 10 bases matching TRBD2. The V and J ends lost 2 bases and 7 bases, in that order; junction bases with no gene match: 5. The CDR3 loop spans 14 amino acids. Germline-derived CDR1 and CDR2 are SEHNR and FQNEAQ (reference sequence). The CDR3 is CASSLSSGRREQYV. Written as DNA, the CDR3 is TGTGCCAGCAGCTTATCTAGCGGGAGAAGGGAGCAGTACGTC.

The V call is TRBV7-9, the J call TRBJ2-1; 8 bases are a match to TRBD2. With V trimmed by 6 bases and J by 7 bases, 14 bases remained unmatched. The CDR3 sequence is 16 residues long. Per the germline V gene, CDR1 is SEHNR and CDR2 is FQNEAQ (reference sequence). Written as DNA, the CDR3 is TGTGCCAGCAGACCTGGTCTAGCGGGCCCCGGGAATGAGCAGTTCTTC. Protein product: CASRPGLAGPGNEQFF.

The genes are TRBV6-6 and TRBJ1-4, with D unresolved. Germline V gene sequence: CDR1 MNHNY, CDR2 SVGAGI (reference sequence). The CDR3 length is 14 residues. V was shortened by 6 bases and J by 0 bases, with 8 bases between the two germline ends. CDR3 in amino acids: CASRRIATNEKLFF. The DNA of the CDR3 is TGTGCCAGCAGGAGGATTGCAACTAATGAAAAACTGTTTTTT.

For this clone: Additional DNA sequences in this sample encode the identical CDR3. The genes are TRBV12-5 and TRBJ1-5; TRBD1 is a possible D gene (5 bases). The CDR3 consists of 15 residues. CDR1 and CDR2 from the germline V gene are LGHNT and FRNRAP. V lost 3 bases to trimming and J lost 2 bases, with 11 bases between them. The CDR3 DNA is TGTGCTAGTGGTTTAGGCGGGGGTGGCAATCAGCCCCAGCATTTT. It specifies CASGLGGGGNQPQHF.

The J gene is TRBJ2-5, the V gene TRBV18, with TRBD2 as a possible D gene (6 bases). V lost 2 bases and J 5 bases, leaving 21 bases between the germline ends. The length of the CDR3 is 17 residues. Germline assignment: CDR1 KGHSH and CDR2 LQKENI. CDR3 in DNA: TGTGCCAGCTCACCAGGTAAGGGCGGGCGGGACTTCGAGACCCAGTACTTC. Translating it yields CASSPGKGGRDFETQYF. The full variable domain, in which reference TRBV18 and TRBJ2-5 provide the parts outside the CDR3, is NAGVMQNPRHLVRRRGQEARLRCSPMKGHSHVYWYRQLPEEGLKFMVYLQKENIIDESGMPKERFSAEFPKEGPSILRIQQVVRGDSAAYFCASSPGKGGRDFETQYFGPGTRLLVL.

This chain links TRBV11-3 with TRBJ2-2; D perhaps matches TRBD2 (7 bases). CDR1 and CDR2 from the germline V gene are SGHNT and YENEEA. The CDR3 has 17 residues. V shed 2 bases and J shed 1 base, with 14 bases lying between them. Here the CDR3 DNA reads TGTGCCAGCAGCTTACGAGGGGGGGCCCGGAACACCGGGGAGCTGTTTTTT. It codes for CASSLRGGARNTGELFF.

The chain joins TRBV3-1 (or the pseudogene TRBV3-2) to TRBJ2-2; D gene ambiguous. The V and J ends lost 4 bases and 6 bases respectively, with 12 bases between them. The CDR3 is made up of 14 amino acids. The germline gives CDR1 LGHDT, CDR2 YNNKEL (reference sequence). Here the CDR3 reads CASSPPLEAGELFF. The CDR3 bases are TGTGCCAGCAGCCCCCCCCTAGAGGCCGGGGAGCTGTTTTTT.

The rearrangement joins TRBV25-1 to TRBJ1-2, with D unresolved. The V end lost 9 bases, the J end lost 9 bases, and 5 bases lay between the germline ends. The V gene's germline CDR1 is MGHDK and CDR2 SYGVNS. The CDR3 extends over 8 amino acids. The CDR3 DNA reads TGTGCCAGTGCGAGCTACACCTTC. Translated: CASASYTF.

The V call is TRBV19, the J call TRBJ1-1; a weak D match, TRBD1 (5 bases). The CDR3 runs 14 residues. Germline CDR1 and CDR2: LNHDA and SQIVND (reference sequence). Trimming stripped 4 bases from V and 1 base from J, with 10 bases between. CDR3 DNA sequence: TGTGCCAGTAGTAGTCGACAGAGGAACACTGAAGCTTTCTTT. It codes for CASSSRQRNTEAFF.

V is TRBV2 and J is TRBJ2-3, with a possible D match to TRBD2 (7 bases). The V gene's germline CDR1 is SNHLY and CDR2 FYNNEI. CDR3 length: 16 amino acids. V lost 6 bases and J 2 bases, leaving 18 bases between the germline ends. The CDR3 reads CASSPLGGRVTDTQYF. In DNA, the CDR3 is TGTGCCAGCAGCCCTCTCGGGGGGCGGGTCACAGATACGCAGTATTTT.

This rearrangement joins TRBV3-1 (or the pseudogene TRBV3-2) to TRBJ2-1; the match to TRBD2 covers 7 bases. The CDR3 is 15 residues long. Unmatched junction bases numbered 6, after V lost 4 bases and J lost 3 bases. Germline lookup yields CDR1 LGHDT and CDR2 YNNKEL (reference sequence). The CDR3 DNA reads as TGTGCCAGCAGCCGACCCCGGGGGGTCTACAATGAGCAGTTCTTC. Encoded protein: CASSRPRGVYNEQFF.

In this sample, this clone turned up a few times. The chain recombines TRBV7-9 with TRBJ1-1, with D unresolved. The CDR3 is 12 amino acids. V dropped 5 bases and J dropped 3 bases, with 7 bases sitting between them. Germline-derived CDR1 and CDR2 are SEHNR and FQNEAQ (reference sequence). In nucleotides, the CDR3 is TGTGCCAGCAGCCCGTCGGACACTGAAGCTTTCTTT. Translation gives CASSPSDTEAFF.

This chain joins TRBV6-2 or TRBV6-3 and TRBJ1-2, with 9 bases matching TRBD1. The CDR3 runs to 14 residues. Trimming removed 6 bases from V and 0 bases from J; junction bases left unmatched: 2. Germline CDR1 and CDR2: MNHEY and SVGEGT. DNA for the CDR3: TGTGCCAGCAGCGGGACAGGGTCTAACTATGGCTACACCTTC. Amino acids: CASSGTGSNYGYTF.